This T cell receptor beta chain was captured by sequencing in a study of CD8+CD57+ T cells in acquired aplastic anemia. Turning to this clonotype: What it recognizes is unknown.

Trimming left V 5 bases short and J 5 bases short, with 6 bases between. The germline V gene encodes CDR1 MGHRA and CDR2 YSYEKL. There are 11 residues in the CDR3. Study results and limitations: In common between the patients and the controls were more than 25 CD8+ CDR3 sequences.

Genomic DNA served as template for TCR beta VDJ and CDR3 profiling. TCRdb analysed the reads with MiXCR anew, one entry per CDR3 protein. The table records roughly 260,000 distinct CDR3 sequences, roughly half of them present only once. Patients included in sequencing had previously demonstrated CD8+CD57+ cell expansion by flow cytometry. This sequence originates from a human donor with aplastic anemia. Sequencing was done on a sample of sorted CD4+, CD8+, or CD8+CD57+ T cells (not recorded which) from PBMCs. The chain combines TRBV4-1 with TRBJ2-5; D remains ambiguous. The CDR3 loop is CASSERETQYF. The CDR3 nucleotides read TGCGCCAGCAGCGAAAGGGAGACCCAGTACTTC.